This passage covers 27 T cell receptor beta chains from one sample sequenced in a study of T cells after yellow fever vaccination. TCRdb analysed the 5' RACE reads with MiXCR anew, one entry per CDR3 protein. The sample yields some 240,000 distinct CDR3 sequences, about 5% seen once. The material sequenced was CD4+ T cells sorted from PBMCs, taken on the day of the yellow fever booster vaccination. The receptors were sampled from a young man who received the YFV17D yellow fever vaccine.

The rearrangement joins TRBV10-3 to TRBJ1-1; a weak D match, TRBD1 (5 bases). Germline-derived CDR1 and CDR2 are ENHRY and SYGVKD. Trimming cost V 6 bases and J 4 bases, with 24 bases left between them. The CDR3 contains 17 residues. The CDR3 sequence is CAIRTLTKAGRGTEAFF. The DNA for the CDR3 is TGTGCCATCAGAACCCTGACAAAGGCAGGGCGCGGCACTGAAGCTTTCTTT.

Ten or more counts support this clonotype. CDR3 residues: CASSLRGLETQYF. The CDR3 coding sequence is TGTGCCAGCAGCCTAAGGGGGTTAGAGACCCAGTACTTC. The chain has TRBV7-6 and TRBJ2-5, with D perhaps matching TRBD1 (6 bases). Trimming pared 5 bases from V and 4 bases from J, leaving 11 bases between. Germline assignment: CDR1 SGHVS and CDR2 FNYEAQ. This CDR3 spans 13 amino acids.

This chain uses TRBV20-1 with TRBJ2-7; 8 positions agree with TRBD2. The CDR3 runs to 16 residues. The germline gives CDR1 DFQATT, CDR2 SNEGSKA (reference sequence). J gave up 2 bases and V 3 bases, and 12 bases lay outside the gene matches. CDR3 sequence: CSARGGGPRGTYEQYF. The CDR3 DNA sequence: TGCAGTGCTAGGGGCGGGGGGCCTAGAGGGACCTACGAGCAGTACTTC.

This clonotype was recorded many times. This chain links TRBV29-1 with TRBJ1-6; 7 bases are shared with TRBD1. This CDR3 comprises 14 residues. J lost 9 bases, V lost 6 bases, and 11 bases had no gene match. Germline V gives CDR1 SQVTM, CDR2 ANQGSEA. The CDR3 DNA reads TGCAGCGTGATACAGGGGCCCTATGGTTCACCCCTCCACTTT. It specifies CSVIQGPYGSPLHF. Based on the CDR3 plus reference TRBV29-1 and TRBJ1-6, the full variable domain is SAVISQKPSRDICQRGTSLTIQCQVDSQVTMMFWYRQQPGQSLTLIATANQGSEATYESGFVIDKFPISRPNLTFSTLTVSNMSPEDSSIYLCSVIQGPYGSPLHFGNGTRLTVT.

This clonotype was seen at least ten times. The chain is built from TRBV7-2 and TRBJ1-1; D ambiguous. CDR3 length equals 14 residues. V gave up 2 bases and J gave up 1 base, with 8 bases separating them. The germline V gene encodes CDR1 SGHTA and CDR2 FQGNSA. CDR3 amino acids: CASSLRAQNTEAFF. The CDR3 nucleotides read TGTGCCAGCAGCTTAAGGGCCCAGAACACTGAAGCTTTCTTT.

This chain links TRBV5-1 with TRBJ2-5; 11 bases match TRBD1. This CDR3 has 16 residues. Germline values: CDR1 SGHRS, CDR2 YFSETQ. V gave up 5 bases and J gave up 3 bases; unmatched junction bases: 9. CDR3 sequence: CASSPGTGGTKETQYF. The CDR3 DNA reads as TGCGCCAGCAGTCCCGGGACAGGGGGGACGAAAGAGACCCAGTACTTC.

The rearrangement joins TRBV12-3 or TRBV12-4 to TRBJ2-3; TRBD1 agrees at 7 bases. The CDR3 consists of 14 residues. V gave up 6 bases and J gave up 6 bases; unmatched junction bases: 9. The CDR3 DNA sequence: TGTGCCAGCAGCCGACAGGGTCAGGTGGATACGCAGTATTTT. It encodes CASSRQGQVDTQYF.

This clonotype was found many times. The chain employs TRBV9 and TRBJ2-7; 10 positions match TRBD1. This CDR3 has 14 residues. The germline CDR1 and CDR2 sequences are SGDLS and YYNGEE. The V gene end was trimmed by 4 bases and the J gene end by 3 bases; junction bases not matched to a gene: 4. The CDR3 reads CASSKGQGNYEQYF. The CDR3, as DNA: TGTGCCAGCAGCAAGGGACAGGGGAACTACGAGCAGTACTTC. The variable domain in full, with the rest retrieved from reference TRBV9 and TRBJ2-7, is DSGVTQTPKHLITATGQRVTLRCSPRSGDLSVYWYQQSLDQGLQFLIQYYNGEERAKGNILERFSAQQFPDLHSELNLSSLELGDSALYFCASSKGQGNYEQYFGPGTRLTVT.

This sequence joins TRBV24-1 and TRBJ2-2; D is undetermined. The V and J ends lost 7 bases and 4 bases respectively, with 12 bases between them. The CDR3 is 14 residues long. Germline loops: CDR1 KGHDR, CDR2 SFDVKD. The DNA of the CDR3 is TGTGCCACCAGAGCCGGGTCCAGCACCGGGGAGCTGTTTTTT. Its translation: CATRAGSSTGELFF.

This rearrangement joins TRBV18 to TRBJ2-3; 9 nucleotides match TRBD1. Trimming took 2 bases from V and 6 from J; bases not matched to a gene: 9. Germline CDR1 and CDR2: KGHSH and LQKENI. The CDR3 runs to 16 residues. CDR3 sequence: CASSPTRDRVSDTQYF. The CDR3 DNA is TGTGCCAGCTCACCAACCCGGGACAGGGTATCGGATACGCAGTATTTT.

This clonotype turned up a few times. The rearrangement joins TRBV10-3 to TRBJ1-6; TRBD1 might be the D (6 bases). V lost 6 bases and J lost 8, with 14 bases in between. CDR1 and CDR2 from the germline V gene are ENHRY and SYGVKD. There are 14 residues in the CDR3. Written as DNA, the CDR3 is TGTGCCATCAGCACAGGGTCTACGGATTCACCCCTCCACTTT. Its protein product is CAISTGSTDSPLHF.

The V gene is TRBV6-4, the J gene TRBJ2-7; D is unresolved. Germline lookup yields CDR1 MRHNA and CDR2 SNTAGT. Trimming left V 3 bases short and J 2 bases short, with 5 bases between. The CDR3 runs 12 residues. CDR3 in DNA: TGTGCCAGCAGTGAGGCGCCCTACGAGCAGTACTTC. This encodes CASSEAPYEQYF.

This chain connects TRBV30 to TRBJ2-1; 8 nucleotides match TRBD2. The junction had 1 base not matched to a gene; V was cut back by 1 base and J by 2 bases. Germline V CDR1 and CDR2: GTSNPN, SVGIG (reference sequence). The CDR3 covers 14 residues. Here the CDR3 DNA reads TGTGCCTGGAGTGGGACTAGCACCTACAATGAGCAGTTCTTC. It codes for CAWSGTSTYNEQFF.

CDR3 bases: TGTGCCAGCAGCTTTTCGGGCTTGGGTGGCTACACCTTC. Amino acids: CASSFSGLGGYTF. V usage is TRBV5-6 and J usage is TRBJ1-2; D unclear. The CDR3 has 13 amino acids. Trimming took off 2 bases at V and 7 bases at J, with 12 bases between the two ends. Germline V gene sequence: CDR1 SGHDT, CDR2 YYEEEE.

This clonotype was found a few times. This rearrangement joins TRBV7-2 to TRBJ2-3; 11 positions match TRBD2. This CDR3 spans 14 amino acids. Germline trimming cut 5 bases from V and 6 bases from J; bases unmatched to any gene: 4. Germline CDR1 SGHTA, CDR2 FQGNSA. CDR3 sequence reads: CASSPWTSGDTQYF. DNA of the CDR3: TGTGCCAGCAGCCCCTGGACTAGCGGGGATACGCAGTATTTT.

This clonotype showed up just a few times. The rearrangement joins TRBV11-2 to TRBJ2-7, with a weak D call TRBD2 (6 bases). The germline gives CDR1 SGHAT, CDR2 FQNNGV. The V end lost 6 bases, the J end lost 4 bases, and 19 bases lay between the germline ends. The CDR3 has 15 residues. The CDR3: CASRTGTGRSYEQYF. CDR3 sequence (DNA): TGTGCCAGCAGAACCGGGACTGGCCGATCGTACGAGCAGTACTTC.

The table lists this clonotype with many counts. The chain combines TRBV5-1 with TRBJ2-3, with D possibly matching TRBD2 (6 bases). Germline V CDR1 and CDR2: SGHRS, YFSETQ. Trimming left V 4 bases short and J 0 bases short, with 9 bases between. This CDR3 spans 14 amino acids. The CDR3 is CASSPDYSTDTQYF. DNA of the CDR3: TGCGCCAGCAGCCCGGACTATAGCACAGATACGCAGTATTTT.

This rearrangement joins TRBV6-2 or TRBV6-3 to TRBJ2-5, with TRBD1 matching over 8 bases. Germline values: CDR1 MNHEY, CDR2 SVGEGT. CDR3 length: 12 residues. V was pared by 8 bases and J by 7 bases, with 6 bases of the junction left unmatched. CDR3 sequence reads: CASGQGGRTQYF. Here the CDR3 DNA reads TGTGCCAGCGGACAGGGAGGTAGGACCCAGTACTTC.

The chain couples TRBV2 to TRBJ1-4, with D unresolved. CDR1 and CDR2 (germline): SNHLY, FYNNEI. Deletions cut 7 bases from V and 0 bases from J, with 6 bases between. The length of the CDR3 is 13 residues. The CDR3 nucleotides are TGTGCCAGCATGAGGGCAACTAATGAAAAACTGTTTTTT. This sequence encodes CASMRATNEKLFF.

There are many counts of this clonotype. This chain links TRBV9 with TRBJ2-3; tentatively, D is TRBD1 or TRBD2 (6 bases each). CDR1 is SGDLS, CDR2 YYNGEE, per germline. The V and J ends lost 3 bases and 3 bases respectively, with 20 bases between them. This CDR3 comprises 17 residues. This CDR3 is CASSEGGVGSGTDTQYF. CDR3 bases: TGTGCCAGCAGCGAGGGGGGAGTGGGGTCGGGTACAGATACGCAGTATTTT.

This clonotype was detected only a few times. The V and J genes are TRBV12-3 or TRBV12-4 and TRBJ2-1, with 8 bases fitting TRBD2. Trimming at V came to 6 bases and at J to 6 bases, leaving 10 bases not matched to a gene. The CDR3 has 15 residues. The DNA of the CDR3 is TGTGCCAGCAGGCTCGGGGGGGCCCAGGGCAATGAGCAGTTCTTC. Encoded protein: CASRLGGAQGNEQFF.

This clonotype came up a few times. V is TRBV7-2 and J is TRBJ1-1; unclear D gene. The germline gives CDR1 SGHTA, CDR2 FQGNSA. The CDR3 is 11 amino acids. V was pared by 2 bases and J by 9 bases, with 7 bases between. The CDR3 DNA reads TGTGCCAGCAGCTTATCGGGTCAAGCTTTCTTT. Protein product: CASSLSGQAFF.

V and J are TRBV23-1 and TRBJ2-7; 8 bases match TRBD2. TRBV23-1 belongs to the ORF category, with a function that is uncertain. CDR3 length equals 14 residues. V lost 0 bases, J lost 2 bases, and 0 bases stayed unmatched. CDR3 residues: CASSQSRGAYEQYV. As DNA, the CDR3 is TGCGCCAGCAGTCAATCGCGGGGGGCCTACGAGCAGTACGTC.

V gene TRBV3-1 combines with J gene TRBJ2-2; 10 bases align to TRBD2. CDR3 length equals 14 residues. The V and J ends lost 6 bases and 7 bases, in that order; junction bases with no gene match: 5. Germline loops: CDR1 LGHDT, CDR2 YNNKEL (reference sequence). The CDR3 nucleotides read TGTGCCAGCAGAGGCAGCGGGGGGGTCGGGGAGCTGTTTTTT. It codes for CASRGSGGVGELFF.

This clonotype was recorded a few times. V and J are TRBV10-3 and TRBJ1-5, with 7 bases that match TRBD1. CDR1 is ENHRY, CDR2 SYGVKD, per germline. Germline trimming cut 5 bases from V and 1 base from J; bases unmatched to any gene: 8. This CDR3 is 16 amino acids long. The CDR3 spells CAISNTGAASNQPQHF. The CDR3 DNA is TGTGCCATCAGTAACACAGGGGCGGCCAGCAATCAGCCCCAGCATTTT.

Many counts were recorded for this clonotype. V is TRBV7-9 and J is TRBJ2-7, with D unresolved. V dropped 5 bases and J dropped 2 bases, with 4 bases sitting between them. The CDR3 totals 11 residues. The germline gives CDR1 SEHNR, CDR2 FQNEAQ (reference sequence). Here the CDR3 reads CASSDTYEQYV. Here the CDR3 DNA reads TGTGCCAGCAGCGACACCTACGAGCAGTACGTC.

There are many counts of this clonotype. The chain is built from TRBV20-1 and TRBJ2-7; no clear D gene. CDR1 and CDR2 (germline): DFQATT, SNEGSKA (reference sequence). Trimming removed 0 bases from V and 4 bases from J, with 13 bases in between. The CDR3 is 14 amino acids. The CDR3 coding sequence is TGCAGTGCTAGAGATCGGGCGAGCCCTTACGAGCAGTACTTC. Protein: CSARDRASPYEQYF.